These 8 T cell receptor beta chains were all obtained from the same sample, sequenced in a study of Ad26.COV2.S vaccination and SARS-CoV-2 variants. The data were produced by immunoSEQ multiplex PCR, yet TCRdb's version contains in-frame clones alone and is incomplete. The table lists 400,000 to 450,000 clones, about 92% of them singletons. Noted treatment: around 19 received Ad26.COV2.S at low or high dose, single or two shots; roughly five received placebo; per-sample allocation not given. The study sampled participants on day 63 after the first vaccine or placebo injection. The sequenced sample was peripheral blood, obtained in a trial of Ad26.COV2.S vaccine versus placebo. These receptors were obtained from a person between 18 and 59 years old who received the Ad26.COV2.S COVID-19 vaccine or a placebo.

This chain uses TRBV27 with TRBJ2-4; TRBD1 matches at 7 bases. CDR1 is MNHEY, CDR2 SMNVEV, per germline (reference sequence). After removal of 3 bases from V and 7 bases from J, the junction contained 6 bases not matched to a gene. The length of the CDR3 is 14 residues. The CDR3, as DNA: TGTGCCAGCAGTTTTGGGGACAGAGACAACATTCAGTACTTC. Its translation is CASSFGDRDNIQYF.

The chain carries TRBV23-1 and TRBJ2-1; D may correspond to TRBD1 or TRBD2 (5 bases each). TRBV23-1 falls under the ORF class, with uncertain function. The V end lost 7 bases, the J end lost 8 bases, and 18 bases lay between the germline ends. CDR3 length: 14 residues. Written as DNA, the CDR3 is TGCGCCAGCAAGGGGCTAGCAGTCAGCGATGAGCAGTTCTTC. This codes for CASKGLAVSDEQFF.

The chain links TRBV24-1 to TRBJ1-5; D uncertain. The V end was cut by 4 bases, the J end by 0 bases, with 12 bases between. The CDR3 is 16 residues long. In germline, CDR1 is KGHDR, CDR2 SFDVKD. This CDR3 reads CATSEAGAGSNQPQHF. CDR3 bases: TGTGCCACCAGTGAAGCCGGAGCCGGTAGCAATCAGCCCCAGCATTTT.

The chain uses TRBV7-9 and TRBJ1-1; the D is unclear. Germline loops: CDR1 SEHNR, CDR2 FQNEAQ (reference sequence). V gave up 3 bases and J gave up 6 bases, with 8 bases separating them. This CDR3 has 12 amino acids. CDR3: CASSFGEAEAFF. CDR3 coding DNA: TGTGCCAGCAGCTTCGGGGAAGCTGAAGCTTTCTTT. Full variable domain (remainder filled in from reference TRBV7-9 and TRBJ1-1): DTGVSQNPRHKITKRGQNVTFRCDPISEHNRLYWYRQTLGQGPEFLTYFQNEAQLEKSRLLSDRFSAERPKGSFSTLEIQRTEQGDSAMYLCASSFGEAEAFFGQGTRLTVV.

This rearrangement joins TRBV7-6 to TRBJ1-4; D is undetermined. CDR1 is SGHVS, CDR2 FNYEAQ, per germline. The CDR3 is made up of 14 amino acids. Trimming removed 4 bases at V and 4 bases at J, with 10 bases between. The CDR3 region has the DNA TGTGCCAGCAGCTCCGGACCATTTAATGAAAAACTGTTTTTT. Its translation: CASSSGPFNEKLFF. The full variable domain, rest sourced from reference TRBV7-6 and TRBJ1-4, is GAGVSQSPRYKVTKRGQDVALRCDPISGHVSLYWYRQALGQGPEFLTYFNYEAQQDKSGLPNDRFSAERPEGSISTLTIQRTEQRDSAMYRCASSSGPFNEKLFFGSGTQLSVL.

This chain links TRBV2 with TRBJ2-2; D possibly corresponds to TRBD1 (6 bases). V was trimmed by 2 bases and J by 6 bases, leaving 10 bases between them. The CDR3 length is 14 residues. Germline CDR1 SNHLY, CDR2 FYNNEI. DNA for the CDR3: TGTGCCAGCAGTGAAACAGGGATCTCCGGGGAGCTGTTTTTT. Amino acids: CASSETGISGELFF.

The rearrangement links TRBV27 to TRBJ2-2; 10 bases are shared with TRBD1. The germline CDR1 and CDR2 sequences are MNHEY and SMNVEV (reference sequence). This CDR3 has 17 residues. After removal of 0 bases from V and 2 bases from J, the junction contained 3 bases not matched to a gene. The CDR3 reads CASSLSRTGGNTGELFF. DNA for the CDR3: TGTGCCAGCAGTTTATCTCGGACAGGGGGTAACACCGGGGAGCTGTTTTTT.

The rearrangement links TRBV13 to TRBJ2-7; D possibly matches TRBD1 or TRBD2 (5 bases each). CDR3 length equals 12 residues. Germline-derived CDR1 and CDR2 are PRHDT and FYEKMQ (reference sequence). Trimming removed 0 bases from V and 6 bases from J, with 6 bases in between. The DNA of the CDR3 is TGTGCCAGCAGCTTAGGAGGGACCGAGCAGTACTTC. Translation gives CASSLGGTEQYF.